This record concerns one TCR beta chain sequence. The data belong to a study of neoadjuvant anti-PD-1 for oral cavity cancer. Study at large: Around day 43, patients without progression received a fourth nivolumab dose before surgery.

Germline V gene data show CDR1 as SGHDT and CDR2 as YYEEEE. The CDR3 extends over 15 amino acids. The V end lost 0 bases, the J end lost 4 bases, and 13 bases lay between the germline ends. Blood libraries mostly used roughly 440 ng genomic DNA, six replicates each. The method was immunoSEQ multiplex PCR; TCRdb's version includes in-frame clones alone and lacks a portion of them. The top ten hold around 4.8% of the sample, which has about 42,000 clones, 77% seen once. The time point here: after neoadjuvant nivolumab, at surgical resection. Patients had newly diagnosed, untreated stage II-IVA oral cavity squamous cell carcinoma. Patients had HPV-negative, locally advanced oral cavity squamous cell carcinoma.

The TCR originated in a person aged 40 to 85 with oral cavity squamous cell carcinoma. The rearrangement links TRBV5-6 to TRBJ1-2; D is unresolved. Specimen: PBMCs, collected after nivolumab (anti-PD-1) treatment. CDR3 bases: TGTGCCAGCAGCTTGGCAGGCCAGAGGACCTATGGCTACACCTTC. Translating gives CASSLAGQRTYGYTF.